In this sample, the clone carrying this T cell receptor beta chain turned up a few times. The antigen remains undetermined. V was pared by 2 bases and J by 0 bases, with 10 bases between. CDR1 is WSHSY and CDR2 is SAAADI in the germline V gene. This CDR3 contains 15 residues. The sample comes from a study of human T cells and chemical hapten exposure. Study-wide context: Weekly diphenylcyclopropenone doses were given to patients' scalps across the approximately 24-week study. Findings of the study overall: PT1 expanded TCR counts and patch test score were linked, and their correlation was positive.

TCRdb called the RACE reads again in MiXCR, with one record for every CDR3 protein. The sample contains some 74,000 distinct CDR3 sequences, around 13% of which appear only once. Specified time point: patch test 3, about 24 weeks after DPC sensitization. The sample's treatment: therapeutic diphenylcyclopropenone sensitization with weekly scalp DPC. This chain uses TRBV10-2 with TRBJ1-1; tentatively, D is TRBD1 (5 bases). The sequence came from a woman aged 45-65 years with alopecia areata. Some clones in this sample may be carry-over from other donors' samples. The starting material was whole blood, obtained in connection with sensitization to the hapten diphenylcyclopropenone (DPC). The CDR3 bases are TGCGCCAGCAGTGAGGCCAGGGTCCTGAACACTGAAGCTTTCTTT. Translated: CASSEARVLNTEAFF.